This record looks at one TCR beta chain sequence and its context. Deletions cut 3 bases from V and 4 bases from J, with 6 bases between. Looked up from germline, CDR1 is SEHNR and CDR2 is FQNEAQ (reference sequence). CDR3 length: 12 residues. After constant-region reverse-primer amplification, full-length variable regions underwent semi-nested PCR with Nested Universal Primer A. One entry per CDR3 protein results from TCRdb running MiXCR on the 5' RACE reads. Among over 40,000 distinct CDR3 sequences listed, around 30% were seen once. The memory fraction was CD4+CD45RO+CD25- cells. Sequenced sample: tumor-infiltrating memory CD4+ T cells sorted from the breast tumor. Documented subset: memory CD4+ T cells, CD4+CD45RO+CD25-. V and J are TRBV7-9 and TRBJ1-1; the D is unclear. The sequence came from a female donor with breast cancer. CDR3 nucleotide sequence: TGTGCCAGCAGCTTGGGGAGCACTGAAGCTTTCTTT. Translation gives CASSLGSTEAFF.